One sample yielded the 5 T cell receptor beta chains listed below, sequenced in a study of tumor-infiltrating lymphocytes in primary liver carcinoma. Unsorted bulk tissue of about 18-32 mg yielded co-extracted RNA and DNA. With a constant-region primer, TCR beta cDNA was made from 450 to 550 ng of total RNA. Slightly modified ARM-PCR, run as three nested multiplex PCR rounds, produced the TCR beta libraries. Use of TRBV1-TRBV30 forward primers with a C-beta reverse primer characterized the first two PCR rounds, which lasted about 10 cycles each. In TCRdb, the multiplex PCR reads were re-called with MiXCR into one record per CDR3 protein. The sample yields roughly 91,000 distinct CDR3 sequences, 55% to 75% seen once. Sample: liver tumor tissue from sampling region 5. The subset: tumor region T5, tumor centre. All receptors derive from a woman aged 60-70 years with primary liver carcinoma and hepatitis B virus infection.

This clonotype was seen at least ten times. This sequence joins TRBV5-4 and TRBJ2-6; 13 bases are a match to TRBD2. CDR1 SGHNT and CDR2 YYREEE come from the germline V gene (reference sequence). There are 19 residues in the CDR3. The ends lost 4 bases at V and 0 bases at J; junction bases unmatched: 7. CDR3 in amino acids: CASSQGGTSGNSGANVLTF. CDR3 DNA: TGTGCCAGCAGCCAGGGGGGGACTAGCGGGAACTCTGGGGCCAACGTCCTGACTTTC.

To note about this clonotype: The final CDR3 position lacks the conserved phenylalanine or tryptophan, pointing to a likely read error. No DNA is shown, since the ends of the CDR3 on it are uncertain; the CDR3 is the one TCRdb lists. The gene calls are TRBV12-3 or TRBV12-4 and TRBJ2-7; TRBD2 was called by the table and not checked on the DNA. Ends included, the CDR3 has 14 residues. The chain's CDR3 is CSSSPGLVGYEQYL.

Comment on this clonotype: A much larger clone is a single base away; this may be a read error. V usage is TRBV20-1 and J usage is TRBJ2-5; D might be TRBD1 (6 bases). CDR3 size: 14 residues. Germline V gives CDR1 DFQATT, CDR2 SNEGSKA (reference sequence). The CDR3 sequence: CSTRSTGNIETQYF. CDR3 nucleotide sequence: TGCAGTACTAGGAGTACAGGGAACATTGAGACCCAGTACTTC.

In regard to this clonotype: With a much larger clone just one base away, this may be a read error. The V call is TRBV10-2, the J call TRBJ2-3, with D possibly TRBD2 on 6 matching bases. From germline, CDR1 is WSHSY and CDR2 SAAADI. The germline V and J ends were trimmed by 7 bases and 1 base, with 12 bases remaining between them. CDR3 size: 14 residues. CDR3 sequence (DNA): TGCGCCAGCAACCTCGGGACTGGCACAGATACGCAGTATTTT. Amino acids: CASNLGTGTDTQYF.

Note on this clonotype: A much more abundant neighbour one base away suggests this may be a read error. The V gene is TRBV5-1, the J gene TRBJ1-4, with no clear D. Germline CDR1 reads SGHRS; CDR2 reads YFSETQ. CDR3 length: 15 residues. The chain's CDR3 is CASILDWGTNEKLFF. CDR3 DNA: TGCGCCAGCATCTTGGACTGGGGTACTAATGAAAAACTGTTTTTT.